Presented here are 31 T cell receptor beta chains from one specimen sequenced in a study of T-cell memory formation after mild COVID-19. One entry per CDR3 protein results from TCRdb running MiXCR on the 5' RACE reads. The table records fewer than 400,000 distinct CDR3 sequences, roughly 15% of them present only once. Sequencing was performed on PBMCs or a T cell subset sorted from them (not recorded which). The receptors originated from a young man who had mild COVID-19 (a few samples of this study predate the infection). Cell type and time point are not known.

This clonotype came up a few times. The J gene is TRBJ2-7, the V gene TRBV10-3; no clear D gene. Germline V CDR1 and CDR2: ENHRY, SYGVKD. CDR3 size: 12 residues. V was shortened by 0 bases and J by 3 bases, with 3 bases between the two germline ends. The CDR3 nucleotides read TGTGCCATCAGTGAGTCTCTCTACGAGCAGTACTTC. Its protein is CAISESLYEQYF.

This clonotype has only a few counts. The rearrangement uses TRBV20-1 and TRBJ1-6; no firm D call. Looked up from germline, CDR1 is DFQATT and CDR2 is SNEGSKA (reference sequence). The CDR3 is made up of 15 amino acids. Trimming shortened V by 4 bases and J by 11 bases, and 21 bases separated the two germline ends. The CDR3 nucleotides read TGCAGTGCTAAGTCCAGGACTTTGCCAGATACACCCCTCCACTTT. It yields the protein CSAKSRTLPDTPLHF.

The gene calls are TRBV19 and TRBJ1-5; D unresolved. The germline V and J ends were trimmed by 5 bases and 7 bases, with 9 bases remaining between them. Germline V lookup: CDR1 LNHDA, CDR2 SQIVND (reference sequence). The CDR3 loop spans 12 amino acids. CDR3 DNA: TGTGCCAGTAGTCCCCCCAGACAGCCCCAGCATTTT. Its translation: CASSPPRQPQHF.

This clonotype was seen only a few times. The chain couples TRBV11-2 to TRBJ2-5; D not certain. The V and J ends lost 5 bases and 5 bases respectively, with 21 bases between them. From germline, CDR1 is SGHAT and CDR2 FQNNGV. CDR3 length equals 16 residues. The CDR3 DNA reads TGTGCCAGCAGCGACGACCGGACCTCCAGCATGGAGACCCAGTACTTC. Residues: CASSDDRTSSMETQYF.

V usage is TRBV12-3 or TRBV12-4 and J usage is TRBJ2-1; 14 bases align to TRBD2. The CDR3 totals 15 residues. The V segment lost 6 bases and the J segment 8 bases; nucleotides outside the gene matches: 6. The DNA for the CDR3 is TGTGCCAGCAGCTCCGGGACTAGCGGGGGCGATGAGCAGTTCTTC. Protein: CASSSGTSGGDEQFF.

At least ten counts were recorded for this clonotype. The genes are TRBV7-3 and TRBJ1-1, with TRBD1 matching over 9 bases. CDR1 is SGHTA, CDR2 FQGTGA, per germline. J gave up 1 base and V 5 bases, and 2 bases lay outside the gene matches. The CDR3 runs 14 residues. The CDR3 bases are TGTGCCAGCAGCCCACAGGGGGCGAACACTGAAGCTTTCTTT. Its translation is CASSPQGANTEAFF.

This clonotype was observed many times. The rearrangement links TRBV5-4 to TRBJ2-2, with TRBD1 matching over 11 bases. Germline V gives CDR1 SGHNT, CDR2 YYREEE (reference sequence). The trim removed 3 bases at V and 4 bases at J, leaving 2 bases unmatched. The CDR3 is 15 residues long. Here the CDR3 reads CASSSGTGGTGELFF. Here the CDR3 DNA reads TGTGCCAGCAGCTCCGGGACAGGGGGCACCGGGGAGCTGTTTTTT. Drawing the rest from reference TRBV5-4 and TRBJ2-2, the complete variable domain is ETGVTQSPTHLIKTRGQQVTLRCSSQSGHNTVSWYQQALGQGPQFIFQYYREEENGRGNFPPRFSGLQFPNYSSELNVNALELDDSALYLCASSSGTGGTGELFFGEGSRLTVL.

The chain combines TRBV5-4 with TRBJ2-3; either TRBD1 or TRBD2 may fit D (7 bases each). The V gene's germline CDR1 is SGHNT and CDR2 YYREEE (reference sequence). The CDR3 spans 16 residues. The germline V and J ends were trimmed by 3 bases and 4 bases, with 18 bases remaining between them. CDR3: CASSSVHRGGADTQYF. Written as DNA, the CDR3 is TGTGCCAGCAGCTCGGTTCACAGGGGAGGGGCAGATACGCAGTATTTT.

This chain connects TRBV9 to TRBJ1-2, with TRBD1 matching over 7 bases. The trim removed 4 bases at V and 7 bases at J, leaving 13 bases unmatched. Germline loops: CDR1 SGDLS, CDR2 YYNGEE. There are 15 residues in the CDR3. The chain's CDR3 is CASSPTWDSIFGYTF. The CDR3 region has the DNA TGTGCCAGCAGCCCAACGTGGGACAGCATTTTTGGCTACACCTTC.

This clonotype was detected a few times. This chain joins TRBV11-2 and TRBJ2-2, with D possibly being TRBD2 (6 bases). CDR1 is SGHAT and CDR2 is FQNNGV in the germline V gene. Trimming took off 4 bases at V and 1 base at J, with 13 bases between the two ends. This CDR3 contains 16 residues. CDR3 amino acids: CASSSPPGGNTGELFF. DNA of the CDR3: TGTGCCAGCAGCTCCCCGCCCGGGGGGAACACCGGGGAGCTGTTTTTT.

This clonotype showed up just a few times. The rearrangement links TRBV10-3 to TRBJ1-1; the D gene is possibly TRBD1 (6 bases). The V end lost 5 bases, the J end lost 7 bases, and 17 bases lay between the germline ends. The CDR3 runs to 14 residues. Germline CDR1 reads ENHRY; CDR2 reads SYGVKD. The DNA of the CDR3 is TGTGCCATCAGTAGTGCCGGGACAACAGTTGAAGCTTTCTTT. Translating gives CAISSAGTTVEAFF.

The table lists this clonotype with many counts. The chain links TRBV29-1 to TRBJ1-1; D is perhaps TRBD1 (6 bases). The CDR3 spans 14 residues. Germline V gene lookup returns CDR1 SQVTM and CDR2 ANQGSEA. The germline V and J ends were trimmed by 1 base and 0 bases, with 9 bases remaining between them. CDR3 protein: CSVEVGGMNTEAFF. The CDR3 coding sequence is TGCAGCGTTGAAGTCGGGGGCATGAACACTGAAGCTTTCTTT.

This clonotype came up many times. This chain joins TRBV5-5 and TRBJ1-4; D gene unclear. The V end lost 5 bases, the J end lost 0 bases, and 5 bases lay between the germline ends. Germline V gene data show CDR1 as SGHKS and CDR2 as YYEKEE (reference sequence). The CDR3 loop spans 13 amino acids. As DNA, the CDR3 is TGTGCCAGCAGATACACAACTAATGAAAAACTGTTTTTT. Its protein product is CASRYTTNEKLFF.

V gene TRBV20-1 combines with J gene TRBJ1-5, with D perhaps matching TRBD1 (5 bases). In germline, CDR1 is DFQATT, CDR2 SNEGSKA (reference sequence). This CDR3 has 12 amino acids. V shed 5 bases and J shed 3 bases, with 8 bases lying between them. CDR3 nucleotides: TGCAGTGCTGCAGGGATCAATCAGCCCCAGCATTTT. Protein sequence: CSAAGINQPQHF.

V usage is TRBV5-6 and J usage is TRBJ1-1; D is perhaps TRBD1 (6 bases). Germline V gene lookup returns CDR1 SGHDT and CDR2 YYEEEE. This CDR3 has 14 residues. Trimming took 6 bases from V and 8 from J, leaving 20 bases between them. CDR3 nucleotides: TGTGCCAGCAACATAAAGGGGGGCATTAGCGAAGCTTTCTTT. Protein product: CASNIKGGISEAFF.

This clonotype was counted between two and nine times. The chain links TRBV20-1 to TRBJ2-5; perhaps D is TRBD1 or TRBD2 (6 bases each). The CDR3 length is 15 residues. In germline, CDR1 is DFQATT, CDR2 SNEGSKA (reference sequence). Trimming removed 1 base from V and 5 bases from J, with 17 bases in between. CDR3 protein: CSARVPGGPRETQYF. CDR3 sequence (DNA): TGCAGTGCTAGAGTTCCCGGGGGCCCCCGGGAGACCCAGTACTTC.

This clonotype was seen at least ten times. This rearrangement joins TRBV18 to TRBJ2-3; no clear D gene. The CDR3 runs to 11 residues. The V gene's germline CDR1 is KGHSH and CDR2 LQKENI. V was trimmed by 2 bases and J by 6 bases, leaving 3 bases between them. This CDR3 reads CASSPMDTQYF. DNA of the CDR3: TGTGCCAGCTCACCAATGGATACGCAGTATTTT.

This clonotype was observed a few times. The CDR3 reads CSVETGGWGYTF. Here the CDR3 DNA reads TGCAGCGTCGAGACAGGGGGCTGGGGCTACACCTTC. This chain connects TRBV29-1 to TRBJ1-2; 10 positions match TRBD1. Unmatched junction bases numbered 6, after V lost 6 bases and J lost 8 bases. Germline CDR1 and CDR2: SQVTM and ANQGSEA. This CDR3 region has 12 residues.

The V call is TRBV18, the J call TRBJ1-1; D remains ambiguous. The CDR3 runs 13 residues. V was clipped by 4 bases and J by 7 bases, with 13 bases between them. Germline V CDR1 and CDR2: KGHSH, LQKENI. CDR3 nucleotides: TGTGCCAGCTCACAGCCGGCGCGTTTTGAAGCTTTCTTT. It translates to CASSQPARFEAFF.

This chain links TRBV27 with TRBJ2-7; weak D call: TRBD2 (7 bases). The CDR3 contains 13 residues. Trimming took 0 bases from V and 6 from J, leaving 9 bases between them. Germline values: CDR1 MNHEY, CDR2 SMNVEV (reference sequence). The CDR3 here is CASSLSGGLEQYF. CDR3 bases: TGTGCCAGCAGTTTATCGGGGGGGCTCGAGCAGTACTTC.

A word on this clonotype: A much larger clone lies a single base off, so this may be a read error. The chain carries TRBV29-1 and TRBJ1-1; D gene ambiguous. CDR3 length: 12 amino acids. Germline V gives CDR1 SQVTM, CDR2 ANQGSEA. The germline V and J ends were trimmed by 5 bases and 7 bases, with 14 bases remaining between them. In nucleotides, the CDR3 is TGCAGCGTTAGGGTGGGTGGCAATGAAGCTTTCTTT. Translated: CSVRVGGNEAFF. Full variable domain (missing parts from reference TRBV29-1 and TRBJ1-1): SAVISQKPSRDICQRGTSLTIQCQVDSQVTMMFWYRQQPGQSLTLIATANQGSEATYESGFVIDKFPISRPNLTFSTLTVSNMSPEDSSIYLCSVRVGGNEAFFGQGTRLTVV.

The rearrangement uses TRBV27 and TRBJ2-3, with 8 bases aligning to TRBD1. The CDR3 is 12 residues long. V shed 6 bases and J 4 bases; nucleotides not matched to a gene: 0. The germline V gene encodes CDR1 MNHEY and CDR2 SMNVEV (reference sequence). The CDR3 loop reads CASRTGADTQYF. The CDR3 region has the DNA TGTGCCAGCAGGACAGGGGCAGATACGCAGTATTTT.

The chain links TRBV6-6 to TRBJ1-5, with a weak D call TRBD1 (5 bases). Trimming took off 5 bases at V and 6 bases at J, with 14 bases between the two ends. CDR3 length equals 14 residues. Germline V lookup: CDR1 MNHNY, CDR2 SVGAGI (reference sequence). CDR3 region: CASSAHPGGQPQHF. The CDR3, as DNA: TGTGCCAGCAGTGCCCACCCGGGGGGTCAGCCCCAGCATTTT.

This clonotype turned up a few times. The genes are TRBV28 and TRBJ2-3; D is possibly TRBD2 (6 bases). The CDR3 extends over 16 amino acids. Trimming cost V 4 bases and J 4 bases, with 18 bases left between them. The V gene's germline CDR1 is MDHEN and CDR2 SYDVKM. The CDR3 here is CASSSEPGLRADTQYF. The CDR3 DNA reads as TGTGCCAGCAGTTCGGAACCGGGACTCAGGGCAGATACGCAGTATTTT.

This clonotype was observed a few times. The V and J genes are TRBV18 and TRBJ2-7, with a possible D match to TRBD2 (5 bases). The germline V and J ends were trimmed by 2 bases and 0 bases, with 8 bases remaining between them. Germline CDR1 is KGHSH and CDR2 is LQKENI. This CDR3 has 14 amino acids. CDR3: CASSPSGSSYEQYV. In DNA form, the CDR3 reads TGTGCCAGCTCACCATCGGGGTCCTCCTACGAGCAGTACGTC.

The chain carries TRBV3-1 and TRBJ2-6; 7 bases map to TRBD1. V lost 5 bases and J lost 0; bases outside the gene matches: 10. Germline V lookup: CDR1 LGHDT, CDR2 YNNKEL (reference sequence). CDR3 size: 18 residues. CDR3 residues: CASSGRTGVLSGANVLTF. Here the CDR3 DNA reads TGTGCCAGCAGCGGACGGACAGGCGTTCTCTCTGGGGCCAACGTCCTGACTTTC.

The chain employs TRBV9 and TRBJ2-5; TRBD2 matches at 9 bases. The junction had 11 bases not matched to a gene; V was cut back by 3 bases and J by 2 bases. The CDR3 loop spans 17 amino acids. Germline V gene sequence: CDR1 SGDLS, CDR2 YYNGEE. CDR3 sequence reads: CASSGTHILAGQETQYF. DNA for the CDR3: TGTGCCAGCAGCGGTACCCATATTCTAGCGGGGCAAGAGACCCAGTACTTC.

The chain uses TRBV7-8 and TRBJ1-1; 8 positions agree with TRBD1. CDR1 SGHVS and CDR2 FQNEAQ come from the germline V gene. V lost 2 bases to trimming and J lost 2 bases; unmatched junction nucleotides: 7. The CDR3 loop spans 16 amino acids. The DNA of the CDR3 is TGTGCCAGCAGCTTACAGTGGACAGGGCCTAACACTGAAGCTTTCTTT. Encoded protein: CASSLQWTGPNTEAFF.

Ten or more counts support this clonotype. The chain has TRBV7-2 and TRBJ1-4, with D uncertain. V lost 2 bases and J 8 bases, leaving 12 bases between the germline ends. The CDR3 totals 14 residues. Germline V gene data show CDR1 as SGHTA and CDR2 as FQGNSA. The CDR3 DNA reads TGTGCCAGCAGCTTAATGGAGGGAGGAGAAAAACTGTTTTTT. Protein sequence: CASSLMEGGEKLFF. Full variable domain (outside the CDR3, taken from reference TRBV7-2 and TRBJ1-4): GAGVSQSPSNKVTEKGKDVELRCDPISGHTALYWYRQSLGQGLEFLIYFQGNSAPDKSGLPSDRFSAERTGGSVSTLTIQRTQQEDSAVYLCASSLMEGGEKLFFGSGTQLSVL.

The genes are TRBV27 and TRBJ2-7; D ambiguous. The V and J ends lost 2 bases and 3 bases respectively, with 8 bases between them. Germline lookup yields CDR1 MNHEY and CDR2 SMNVEV (reference sequence). The CDR3 runs 13 residues. The CDR3 nucleotides are TGTGCCAGCAGTTTAGGACCCCACTACGAGCAGTACGTC. Its protein product is CASSLGPHYEQYV.

This chain uses TRBV7-2 with TRBJ1-2; D unresolved. Trimming left V 6 bases short and J 4 bases short, with 12 bases between. In germline, CDR1 is SGHTA, CDR2 FQGNSA. This CDR3 is 13 amino acids long. The CDR3 protein is CASRSTEAYGYTF. The CDR3 coding sequence is TGTGCCAGCAGGTCTACAGAGGCCTATGGCTACACCTTC.